A selection of T cell receptor beta chains follows, all from one sample in a study of identical twins. TCRdb re-analysed the 5' RACE reads in MiXCR, keeping a single row per CDR3 protein. The repertoire holds 750,000 to 950,000 distinct CDR3 sequences, over 9% seen once, with around 1.6% in the top ten. The sample also formed part of further work on yellow fever vaccine responses in identical twins.

The sample consisted of PBMCs. The origin of the receptors is a woman in her late teens or twenties in good health. The CDR3 runs from the conserved cysteine through the conserved F or W. Each record gives: CDR3 protein, CDR3 DNA, J gene, V gene, clone size, D gene. The D gene is left open where the match is weak. The size of a clone is reported for some rows only, either as once, few or many, or as a class for expanded clones.

CSVDVPESYTEAFF | TGCAGCGTTGATGTTCCGGAGTCGTACACTGAAGCTTTCTTT | TRBJ1-1 | TRBV29-1 | few | NA
CASSFQDDTQYF | TGTGCCAGCAGCTTCCAGGATGACACCCAGTACTTC | TRBJ2-5 | TRBV11-3 | NA | NA
CASSPDSKAYEQYF | TGTGCCAGCAGCCCGGACAGCAAGGCCTACGAGCAGTACTTC | TRBJ2-7 | TRBV14 | few | NA
CSARDVQGGNQPQHF | TGCAGTGCTAGAGATGTGCAGGGGGGCAATCAGCCCCAGCATTTT | TRBJ1-5 | TRBV20-1 | few | TRBD1
CASKNAGELFF | TGTGCCAGCAAAAACGCCGGGGAGCTGTTTTTT | TRBJ2-2 | TRBV12-3/TRBV12-4 | NA | NA
CASSHTGTGKETQYF | TGTGCCAGCAGCCATACCGGGACAGGGAAAGAGACCCAGTACTTC | TRBJ2-5 | TRBV5-5 | few | TRBD1
CSARPVLAGSEQYF | TGCAGTGCTAGACCGGTACTAGCGGGATCCGAGCAGTACTTC | TRBJ2-7 | TRBV20-1 | NA | TRBD2
CASSTRQGPYEQYF | TGTGCCAGCAGCACAAGACAGGGCCCCTACGAGCAGTACTTC | TRBJ2-7 | TRBV7-9 | few | TRBD1
CASSQGQLTEAFF | TGTGCCAGCAGCCAGGGGCAGCTCACTGAAGCTTTCTTT | TRBJ1-1 | TRBV3-1 | many | NA
CASRPLAGEYQETQYF | TGTGCCAGCAGGCCACTAGCGGGGGAGTACCAAGAGACCCAGTACTTC | TRBJ2-5 | TRBV6-2/TRBV6-3 | few | TRBD2
CASSLMDGSYEQYF | TGTGCCAGCAGCTTAATGGACGGCTCCTACGAGCAGTACTTC | TRBJ2-7 | TRBV7-8 | NA | NA
CAISEDGNGYTF | TGTGCCATCAGTGAAGATGGAAATGGCTACACCTTC | TRBJ1-2 | TRBV10-3 | few | NA
CASSYSGGRGDTQYF | TGTGCCAGCAGCTATAGCGGGGGACGAGGTGATACGCAGTATTTT | TRBJ2-3 | TRBV4-2 | NA | TRBD2
CASSFSGSGGSIDTQYF | TGTGCCAGCAGTTTCTCCGGGAGCGGGGGGTCAATTGATACGCAGTATTTT | TRBJ2-3 | TRBV28 | NA | TRBD2
CASSESGRSYGYTF | TGCGCCAGCAGTGAGTCCGGGCGAAGCTATGGCTACACCTTC | TRBJ1-2 | TRBV10-1 | NA | NA
CASSLAVRGIAGTAVPESYEQYF | TGTGCCAGCAGCTTAGCGGTTCGGGGAATAGCGGGGACAGCAGTCCCGGAGTCCTACGAGCAGTACTTC | TRBJ2-7 | TRBV11-1 | NA | NA
CASSLGSNTGELFF | TGCGCCAGCAGCTTGGGCAGCAACACCGGGGAGCTGTTTTTT | TRBJ2-2 | TRBV5-1 | many | NA
CASSFGLLRGELFF | TGTGCCAGCAGTTTTGGACTACTTAGGGGGGAGCTGTTTTTT | TRBJ2-2 | TRBV27 | NA | NA
CSASAFTGGNVEKLFF | TGCAGTGCTAGCGCTTTTACAGGGGGCAACGTCGAAAAACTGTTTTTT | TRBJ1-4 | TRBV20-1 | NA | TRBD1
CASGGRELDTQYF | TGTGCCAGCGGGGGGCGGGAGTTGGATACGCAGTATTTT | TRBJ2-3 | TRBV6-1 | NA | NA
CASSVDLAGSTDTQYF | TGTGCCAGCAGTGTCGATCTAGCGGGGAGCACAGATACGCAGTATTTT | TRBJ2-3 | TRBV2 | NA | TRBD2
CASSLKGAANYGYTF | TGTGCCAGCAGCTTAAAGGGAGCAGCTAACTATGGCTACACCTTC | TRBJ1-2 | TRBV13 | few | NA
CATSPNRQGGTEAFF | TGTGCCACCAGCCCGAACCGACAGGGCGGCACTGAAGCTTTCTTT | TRBJ1-1 | TRBV15 | NA | TRBD1
CASSPREAVLGTNTEAFF | TGTGCCAGCAGCCCTCGCGAGGCGGTTTTAGGAACGAACACTGAAGCTTTCTTT | TRBJ1-1 | TRBV3-1 | NA | NA
CASRKETQYF | TGCGCCAGCAGGAAGGAGACCCAGTACTTC | TRBJ2-5 | TRBV10-2 | many | NA
CASSQSAGGNEKLFF | TGCGCCAGCAGCCAATCCGCGGGCGGTAATGAAAAACTGTTTTTT | TRBJ1-4 | TRBV4-1 | few | NA
CASSLLAELDTQYF | TGTGCCAGCAGCCTACTAGCGGAGTTAGATACGCAGTATTTT | TRBJ2-3 | TRBV7-8 | NA | TRBD2
CASSWGDRLNTGELFF | TGTGCCAGCAGCTGGGGGGACAGACTGAACACCGGGGAGCTGTTTTTT | TRBJ2-2 | TRBV11-2 | few | NA
CASSLPGAEAFF | TGTGCCAGCAGTTTACCCGGCGCTGAAGCTTTCTTT | TRBJ1-1 | TRBV27 | many | NA
CASSDYRERSNEQFF | TGTGCCAGCAGTGACTACAGGGAGAGGAGCAATGAGCAGTTCTTC | TRBJ2-1 | TRBV2 | NA | NA
CASSWNRRPDTQYF | TGCGCCAGCAGCTGGAATCGTCGACCCGATACGCAGTATTTT | TRBJ2-3 | TRBV4-1 | NA | NA
CASSHPTGSSYNEQFF | TGTGCCAGCAGTCACCCTACAGGGAGCTCCTACAATGAGCAGTTCTTC | TRBJ2-1 | TRBV12-3/TRBV12-4 | NA | NA
CASSFWAMNTGELFF | TGTGCCAGCAGCTTTTGGGCCATGAACACCGGGGAGCTGTTTTTT | TRBJ2-2 | TRBV11-3 | NA | NA
CSARDGQGWGYTF | TGCAGTGCTAGAGATGGGCAGGGCTGGGGCTACACCTTC | TRBJ1-2 | TRBV20-1 | few | NA
CASSLLAGTSYEQYF | TGTGCCAGCAGCCTTCTAGCGGGTACCTCCTACGAGCAGTACTTC | TRBJ2-7 | TRBV12-3/TRBV12-4 | few | TRBD2
CSATPEERAYNEQFF | TGCAGTGCTACCCCTGAGGAGCGAGCCTACAATGAGCAGTTCTTC | TRBJ2-1 | TRBV20-1 | few | NA
CSVGGTGLKNTEAFF | TGCAGCGTAGGGGGGACAGGGCTAAAGAACACTGAAGCTTTCTTT | TRBJ1-1 | TRBV29-1 | many | TRBD1
CASSHGQNTEAFF | TGTGCCAGCAGTCATGGACAGAACACTGAAGCTTTCTTT | TRBJ1-1 | TRBV12-3/TRBV12-4 | many | NA
CASSEAHRGEQFF | TGTGCCAGCAGTGAAGCCCACAGGGGTGAGCAGTTCTTC | TRBJ2-1 | TRBV25-1 | few | TRBD1
CASSLAWDRASEQYF | TGTGCCAGCAGCTTAGCCTGGGACAGGGCATCCGAGCAGTACTTC | TRBJ2-7 | TRBV7-9 | few | TRBD1
CASSSQQGRAEAFF | TGTGCCAGCAGTTCCCAACAGGGGCGAGCTGAAGCTTTCTTT | TRBJ1-1 | TRBV28 | many | TRBD1
CASSPPGTLNTGELFF | TGTGCCAGCTCACCACCGGGGACACTGAACACCGGGGAGCTGTTTTTT | TRBJ2-2 | TRBV18 | few | NA
CASKGTGSTGELFF | TGCGCCAGCAAGGGAACGGGGTCCACCGGGGAGCTGTTTTTT | TRBJ2-2 | TRBV5-1 | NA | NA
CASGTSGTDTQYF | TGTGCCAGCGGGACTAGCGGCACAGATACGCAGTATTTT | TRBJ2-3 | TRBV12-3/TRBV12-4 | NA | TRBD2
CASSLAVDLAGTDTQYF | TGTGCCAGCAGCTTAGCGGTCGACCTAGCGGGAACAGATACGCAGTATTTT | TRBJ2-3 | TRBV7-9 | NA | TRBD2
CASTLYGEQYF | TGTGCCAGCACCCTCTACGGCGAGCAGTACTTC | TRBJ2-7 | TRBV7-9 | few | NA
CASILTGHRNEQYF | TGTGCCAGCATTTTAACGGGGCACAGGAACGAGCAGTACTTC | TRBJ2-7 | TRBV12-3/TRBV12-4 | few | NA
CASSFRGAGNTIYF | TGTGCCAGCAGCTTCAGGGGGGCTGGAAACACCATATATTTT | TRBJ1-3 | TRBV7-9 | few | TRBD1
CASSPSGTVEETQYF | TGTGCCAGCAGCCCCTCCGGGACAGTCGAAGAGACCCAGTACTTC | TRBJ2-5 | TRBV7-9 | few | TRBD1
CASSLAVRVDQPQHF | TGTGCCAGCAGCTTGGCTGTCAGGGTTGATCAGCCCCAGCATTTT | TRBJ1-5 | TRBV5-6 | NA | NA
CAISEPEGNYEQYF | TGTGCCATCAGTGAGCCCGAGGGAAACTACGAGCAGTACTTC | TRBJ2-7 | TRBV10-3 | many | NA
CSARPVVQGDTQYF | TGCAGTGCGAGACCAGTGGTCCAGGGAGATACGCAGTATTTT | TRBJ2-3 | TRBV20-1 | NA | NA
CASSPGTGGEIGYEQYF | TGTGCCAGCAGCCCAGGGACAGGGGGCGAAATTGGCTACGAGCAGTACTTC | TRBJ2-7 | TRBV13 | many | TRBD1
CARMGITGELFF | TGTGCCAGAATGGGGATCACCGGGGAGCTGTTTTTT | TRBJ2-2 | TRBV25-1 | NA | NA
CASSDTAEKLFF | TGTGCCAGCAGTGATACGGCTGAAAAACTGTTTTTT | TRBJ1-4 | TRBV2 | NA | NA
CASSQERASRNEQYF | TGTGCCAGCAGCCAAGAACGGGCTAGTCGGAACGAGCAGTACTTC | TRBJ2-7 | TRBV3-1 | NA | NA
CASIKRETQYF | TGTGCCAGCATAAAGCGAGAGACCCAGTACTTC | TRBJ2-5 | TRBV7-8 | NA | NA
CASSLDTGFYEQYF | TGTGCCAGCAGCTTGGACACGGGATTCTACGAGCAGTACTTC | TRBJ2-7 | TRBV5-8 | few | NA